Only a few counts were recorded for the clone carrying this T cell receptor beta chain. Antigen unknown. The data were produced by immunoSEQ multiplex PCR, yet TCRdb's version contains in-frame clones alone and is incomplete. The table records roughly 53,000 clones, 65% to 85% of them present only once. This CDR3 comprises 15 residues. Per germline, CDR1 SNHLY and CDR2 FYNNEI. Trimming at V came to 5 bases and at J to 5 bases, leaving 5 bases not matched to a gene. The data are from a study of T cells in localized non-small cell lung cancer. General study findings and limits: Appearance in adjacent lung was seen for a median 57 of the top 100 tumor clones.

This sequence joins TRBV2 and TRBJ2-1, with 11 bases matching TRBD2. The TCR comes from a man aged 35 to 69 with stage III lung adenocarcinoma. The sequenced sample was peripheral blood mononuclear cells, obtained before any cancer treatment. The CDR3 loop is CASSPGLADNNEQFF. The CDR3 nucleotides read TGTGCCAGCAGTCCGGGACTAGCGGATAACAATGAGCAGTTCTTC.